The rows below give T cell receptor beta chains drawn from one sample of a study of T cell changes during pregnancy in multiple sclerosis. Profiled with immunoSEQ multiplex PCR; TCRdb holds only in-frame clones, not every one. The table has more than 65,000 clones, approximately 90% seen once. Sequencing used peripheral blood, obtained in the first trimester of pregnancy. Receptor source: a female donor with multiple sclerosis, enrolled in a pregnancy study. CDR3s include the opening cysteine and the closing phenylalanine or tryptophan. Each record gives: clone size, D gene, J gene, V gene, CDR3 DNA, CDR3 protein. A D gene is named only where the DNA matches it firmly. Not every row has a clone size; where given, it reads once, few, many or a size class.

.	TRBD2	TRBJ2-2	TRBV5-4	TGTGCCAGCAGCTTGGTATGGTCGCGGGGGAAGAACACCGGGGAGCTGTTTTTT	CASSLVWSRGKNTGELFF
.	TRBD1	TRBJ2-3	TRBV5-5	TGTGCCAGCAGCTCCCGACAGGGACGAACAGATACGCAGTATTTT	CASSSRQGRTDTQYF
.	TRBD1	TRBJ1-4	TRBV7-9	TGTGCCAGCAGTCCAGGGGGCGCGGCTAATGAAAAACTGTTTTTT	CASSPGGAANEKLFF
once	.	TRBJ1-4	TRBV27	TGTGCCAGCAGTTTAGATCCCAGGGGATTGGATGAAAAACTGTTTTTT	CASSLDPRGLDEKLFF
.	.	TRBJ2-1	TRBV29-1	TGCAGCGTTGATCGGGATTCCTCCTACAATGAGCAGTTCTTC	CSVDRDSSYNEQFF
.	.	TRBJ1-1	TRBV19	TGTGCCAGTAGTACACACAGGGAGGGGACTGAAGCTTTCTTT	CASSTHREGTEAFF
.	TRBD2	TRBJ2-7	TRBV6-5	TGTGCCAGCAGCCCCGGGGGGAGAGAGCAGTACTTC	CASSPGGREQYF
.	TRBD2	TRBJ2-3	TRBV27	TGTGCCAGCAGTTCCAACTTAGCGGGAGCTTTAGATACGCAGTATTTT	CASSSNLAGALDTQYF
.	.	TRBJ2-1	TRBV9	TGTGCCAGCAGCGTAGGTCCGGGAGCGGGCACTTACAATGAGCAGTTCTTC	CASSVGPGAGTYNEQFF
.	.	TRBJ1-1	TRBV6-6	TGTGCCAGCAGCCCACTTGACAGGTTGAACACTGAAGCTTTCTTT	CASSPLDRLNTEAFF
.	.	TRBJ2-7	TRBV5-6	TGTGCCAGCAGCTTGAGACAGATCTACGAGCAGTACTTC	CASSLRQIYEQYF
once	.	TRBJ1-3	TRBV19	TGTGCCACCAGAGGCTCTACTACATTCTCTGGAAACACCATATATTTT	CATRGSTTFSGNTIYF
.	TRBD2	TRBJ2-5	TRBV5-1	TGCGCCAGCAGCTTGGGAGCGGGGGGCGGCCAAGAGACCCAGTACTTC	CASSLGAGGGQETQYF
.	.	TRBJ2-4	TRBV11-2	TGTGCCAGCAGCTTGGGGGGTGCCAAAAACATTCAGTACTTC	CASSLGGAKNIQYF
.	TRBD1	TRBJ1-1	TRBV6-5	TGTGCCAGCAGCTATGGGACAGGGGGCCTCTCTGAAGCTTTCTTT	CASSYGTGGLSEAFF
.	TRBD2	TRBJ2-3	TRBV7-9	TGTGCCAGCAGCTCCCCACTTGCAGGCGAGCGGGATTTTACAGATACGCAGTATTTT	CASSSPLAGERDFTDTQYF
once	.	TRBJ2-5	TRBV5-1	TGCGCCAGCAGCTTGGGTAGCCAAGAGACCCAGTACTTC	CASSLGSQETQYF
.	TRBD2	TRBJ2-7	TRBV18	TGTGCCAGCTCACCAAAGGGACTAGCGGACTACTACGAGCAGTACTTC	CASSPKGLADYYEQYF
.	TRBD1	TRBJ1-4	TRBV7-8	TGTGCCAGCAGCCTGGACAGGACGCAGGAAAAACTGTTTTTT	CASSLDRTQEKLFF
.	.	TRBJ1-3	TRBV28	TGTGCCAGCAGTCAATGGCTTATTGGTGGAAACACCATATATTTT	CASSQWLIGGNTIYF
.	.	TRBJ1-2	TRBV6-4	TGTGCCAGCAGTGACTCGTTGGGAGGAAACTATGGCTACACCTTC	CASSDSLGGNYGYTF
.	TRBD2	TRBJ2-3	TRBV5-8	TGTGCCAGCAGCTTCGGGACTAGCGGGAGGGCGGGCACAGATACGCAGTATTTT	CASSFGTSGRAGTDTQYF
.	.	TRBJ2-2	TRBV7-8	TGTGCCAGCAGCCCGAGCAGTCCGGGCACCGGGGAGCTGTTTTTT	CASSPSSPGTGELFF
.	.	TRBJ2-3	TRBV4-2	TGTGCCAGCAGCCAGGGGGGACAGCGTCCAGATACGCAGTATTTT	CASSQGGQRPDTQYF
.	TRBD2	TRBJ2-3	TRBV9	TGTGCCAGCAGCCCGACGGGTAGCGGGGGCACAGATACGCAGTATTTT	CASSPTGSGGTDTQYF
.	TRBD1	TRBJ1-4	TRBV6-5	TGTGCCAGCAGCCCGGGACAGGAGAATGAAAAACTGTTTTTT	CASSPGQENEKLFF
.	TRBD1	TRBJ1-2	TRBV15	TGTGCCACCAGCACACAGGGGCCGTTCGGCTACACCTTC	CATSTQGPFGYTF
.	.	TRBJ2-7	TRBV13	TGTGCCAGCACCCCAAGGGAGAACCCCGAGCAGTACTTC	CASTPRENPEQYF
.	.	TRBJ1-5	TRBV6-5	TGTGCCAGCAGTTACTCTGGAGGGTCCCAGCCCCAGCATTTT	CASSYSGGSQPQHF
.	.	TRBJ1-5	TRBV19	TGTGCCAGTAGTATAGATCATAGGAGCCAGCCCCAGCATTTT	CASSIDHRSQPQHF
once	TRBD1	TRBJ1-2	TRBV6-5	TGTGCCAGCAGTAAGGATCAGGGGGGTGGCTACACCTTC	CASSKDQGGGYTF
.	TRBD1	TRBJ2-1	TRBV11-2	TGTGCCAGCAGGAGGACAGGGGGCAATGAGCAGTTCTTC	CASRRTGGNEQFF
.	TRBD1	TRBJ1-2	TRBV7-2	TGTGCCAGCAGCTTATCCGGACAGGGTGGCTACACCTTC	CASSLSGQGGYTF
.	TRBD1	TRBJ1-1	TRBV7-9	TGTGCCAGCAGCTTCCGGACAGGGGAGTTCACTGAAGCTTTCTTT	CASSFRTGEFTEAFF
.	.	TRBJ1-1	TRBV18	TGTGCCAGCTTAAGGCGGGAGGGAAGCACTGAAGCTTTCTTT	CASLRREGSTEAFF
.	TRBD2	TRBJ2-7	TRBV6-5	TGTGCCAGCAGGCCCCAGGGACTAAGCTCCTACGAGCAGTACTTC	CASRPQGLSSYEQYF
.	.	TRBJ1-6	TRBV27	TGTGCCAGCAAAATCGGGTATAATTCACCCCTCCACTTT	CASKIGYNSPLHF
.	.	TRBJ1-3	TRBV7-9	TGTGCCAGCAGCTTTCGGGAATCTGGAAACACCATATATTTT	CASSFRESGNTIYF
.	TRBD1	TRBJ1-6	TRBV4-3	TGCGCCAGCAGCCAATACCGACAGGGGGCCTCGAGCTCCTATAATTCACCCCTCCACTTT	CASSQYRQGASSSYNSPLHF
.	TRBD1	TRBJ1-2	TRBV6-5	TGTGCCAGCAGTCAATACCGGGACAGCTATGGCTACACCTTC	CASSQYRDSYGYTF
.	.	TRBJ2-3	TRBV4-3	TGCGCCAGCAGCCGTTCAGGGGCCACAGATACGCAGTATTTT	CASSRSGATDTQYF
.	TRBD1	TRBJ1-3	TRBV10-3	TGTGCCATCAACCCGGGACAGAAGAGCTCTGGAAACACCATATATTTT	CAINPGQKSSGNTIYF
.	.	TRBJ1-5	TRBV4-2	TGTGCCAGCAGCCAAAGTGCAGGGCCTAATCAGCCCCAGCATTTT	CASSQSAGPNQPQHF
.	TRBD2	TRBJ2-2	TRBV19	TGTGCCAGTAGGGGTAGCGGGAGTATCACCGGGGAGCTGTTTTTT	CASRGSGSITGELFF
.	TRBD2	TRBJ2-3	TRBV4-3	TGCGCCAGCAGCCAAGAAAGGACTAGCGGGGGTAACCCGTATTTT	CASSQERTSGGNPYF
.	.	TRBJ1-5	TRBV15	TGTGCCACCAGCTTGCGGGGGGGGTGGGGAGATAGCAATCAGCCCCAGCATTTT	CATSLRGGWGDSNQPQHF
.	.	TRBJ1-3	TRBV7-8	TGTGCCAGCAGCACCAGCCGACATGCCGGAAACACCATATATTTT	CASSTSRHAGNTIYF
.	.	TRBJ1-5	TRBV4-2	TGTGCCAGCAGCCAAGGCAGGGCCGGGAATCAGCCCCAGCATTTT	CASSQGRAGNQPQHF
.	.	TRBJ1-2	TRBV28	TGTGCCAGCAGTTTCGACAGGAGATATGGCTACACCTTC	CASSFDRRYGYTF
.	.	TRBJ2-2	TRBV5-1	TGCGCCAGCACCGGTAGCGGTCCGAACACCGGGGAGCTGTTTTTT	CASTGSGPNTGELFF
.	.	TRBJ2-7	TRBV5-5	TGTGCCAGCAGCTTGTTTCAGGGGTTCCACGAGCAGTACTTC	CASSLFQGFHEQYF
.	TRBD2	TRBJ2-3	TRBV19	TGTGCCAGTAGCACGACTAGCGGGGGATCAGTGGATACGCAGTATTTT	CASSTTSGGSVDTQYF
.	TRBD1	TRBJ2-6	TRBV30	TGTGCCTGGCAATCCGGACAGGGTTCACTCTCTGGGGCCAACGTCCTGACTTTC	CAWQSGQGSLSGANVLTF